This T cell receptor beta chain was sequenced in a study of T-cell reconstitution after alpha-beta-depleted transplantation in children. The CDR3 sequence is 14 residues long. Deletions cut 7 bases from V and 0 bases from J, with 11 bases between. This clonotype was seen a few times. Its antigen is as yet unknown. Study conclusions and caveats: Several patients had high TCRbeta diversity at day 60; it came from surviving recipient T cells and thymic progenitors.

Molecular barcoding with unique molecular identifiers was used for the TCRbeta library. TCRdb re-derived calls from the PCR reads in MiXCR, one entry per CDR3 protein. The repertoire holds about 98,000 distinct CDR3 sequences, with about 22% as singletons. This TCR was recovered from a boy aged 2 to 10 with acute lymphoblastic leukemia, due to receive a stem cell transplant. Sequenced here: PBMCs, sampled before TCRalphabeta/CD19-depleted stem cell transplant. This sequence joins TRBV12-3 or TRBV12-4 and TRBJ2-3; D not resolved. In nucleotides, the CDR3 is TGTGCCAGCACCAGAGCCGGCAGCACAGATACGCAGTATTTT. It yields the protein CASTRAGSTDTQYF.